The 2 T cell receptor beta chains in this list originate from one sample, sequenced in a study of OX40 agonist ivuxolimab in advanced cancers. Produced via immunoSEQ multiplex PCR; TCRdb's table is partial and in-frame only. The repertoire holds about 95,000 clones, with about 85% as singletons. Material: CD4+ or CD8+ T cells sorted from blood, obtained in a trial of the OX40 agonist ivuxolimab. These receptors all stem from an adult with an advanced solid tumor such as melanoma, head and neck, liver or kidney cancer.

This clone was picked up one time. The rearrangement uses TRBV11-2 and TRBJ2-7, with TRBD2 as a possible D gene (5 bases). Germline loops: CDR1 SGHAT, CDR2 FQNNGV. V lost 5 bases and J lost 6, with 17 bases in between. The CDR3 extends over 14 amino acids. The DNA for the CDR3 is TGTGCCAGCAGCCTTGGGATAGGGCGGGTCGAGCAGTACTTC. It codes for CASSLGIGRVEQYF. The whole variable domain, remainder taken from reference TRBV11-2 and TRBJ2-7, is EAGVAQSPRYKIIEKRQSVAFWCNPISGHATLYWYQQILGQGPKLLIQFQNNGVVDDSQLPKDRFSAERLKGVDSTLKIQPAKLEDSAVYLCASSLGIGRVEQYFGPGTRLTVT.

The chain has TRBV5-1 and TRBJ2-4; D remains unclear. Germline CDR1 is SGHRS and CDR2 is YFSETQ. Trimming removed 0 bases at V and 0 bases at J, with 13 bases between. The CDR3 spans 17 residues. The CDR3 sequence is CASSLAPSLLAKNIQYF. CDR3 nucleotides: TGCGCCAGCAGCTTGGCCCCCTCCCTCTTAGCCAAAAACATTCAGTACTTC.